Included here is one T cell receptor beta chain sequence, with context. The sample contains more than one DNA sequence encoding this CDR3. The sample belongs to a study of blood T cell repertoires in COVID-19. For the study at large: T cells, B-cell-depleted T cells, or PBMCs supplied cDNA or gDNA.

V dropped 2 bases and J dropped 0 bases, with 8 bases sitting between them. CDR1 is SGDLS and CDR2 is YYNGEE in the germline V gene. CDR3 length: 14 residues. In the authors' methods: Using reference gene primer amplification, nucleated cell counts were estimated. The method was immunoSEQ multiplex PCR; TCRdb's version includes in-frame clones alone and lacks a portion of them. V, J and clone size are those of that table, while D and trimming were read from the DNA. The sample contains fewer than 350,000 clones, around nine tenths of which appear only once. The sample was peripheral blood. The receptor's source is a woman in her sixties or seventies with COVID-19, enrolled during active disease. The gene calls are TRBV9 and TRBJ1-1; a weak D match, TRBD1 (6 bases). This chain's CDR3 is CASSVAGVNTEAFF. For the CDR3, the DNA is TGTGCCAGCAGCGTCGCAGGGGTGAACACTGAAGCTTTCTTT.